Detailed here is one T cell receptor beta chain. The same CDR3 also results from other DNA sequences found in this sample. The V gene lost 0 bases and the J gene lost 6 bases, with 6 bases spanning the gap. Per the germline V gene, CDR1 is SGHTA and CDR2 is FQGTGA. This CDR3 spans 13 amino acids. Clones were sequenced by immunoSEQ multiplex PCR, and TCRdb holds only the in-frame ones, with some missing. The table shows 20,000 to 25,000 clones, with around 85% occurring only once. These data belong to a study of blood T cell repertoires in COVID-19. About the study: Samples came from the United States, Italy and Spain, spanning acute and convalescent COVID-19.

This receptor was obtained from a human donor with active COVID-19. The donor label of this sample is uncertain. V is TRBV7-3 and J is TRBJ2-1, with D perhaps matching TRBD2 (5 bases). Sequenced sample: peripheral blood. CDR3: CASSLTGSNEQFF. The CDR3 bases are TGTGCCAGCAGCTTAACAGGGAGCAATGAGCAGTTCTTC.